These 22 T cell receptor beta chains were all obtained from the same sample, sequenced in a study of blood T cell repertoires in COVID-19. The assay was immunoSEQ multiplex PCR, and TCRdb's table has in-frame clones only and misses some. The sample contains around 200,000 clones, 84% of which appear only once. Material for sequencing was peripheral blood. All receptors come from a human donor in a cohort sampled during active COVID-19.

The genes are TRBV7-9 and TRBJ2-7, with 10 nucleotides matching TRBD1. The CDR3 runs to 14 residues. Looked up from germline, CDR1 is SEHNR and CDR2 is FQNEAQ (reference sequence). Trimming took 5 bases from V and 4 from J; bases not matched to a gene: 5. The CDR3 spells CASSRTGGFYEQYF. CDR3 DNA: TGTGCCAGCAGCCGGACAGGGGGATTTTACGAGCAGTACTTC.

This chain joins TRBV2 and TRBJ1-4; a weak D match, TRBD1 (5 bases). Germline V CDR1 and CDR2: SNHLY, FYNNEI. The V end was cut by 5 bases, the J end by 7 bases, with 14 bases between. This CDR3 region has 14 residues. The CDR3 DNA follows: TGTGCCAGCAGTCGCAGCAGGGTTGGTGAAAAACTGTTTTTT. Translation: CASSRSRVGEKLFF.

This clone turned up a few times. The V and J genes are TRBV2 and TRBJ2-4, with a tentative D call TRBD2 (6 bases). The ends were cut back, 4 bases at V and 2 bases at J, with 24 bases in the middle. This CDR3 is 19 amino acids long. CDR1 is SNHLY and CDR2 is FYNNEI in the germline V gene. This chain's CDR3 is CASSASVSGLRGTKNIQYF. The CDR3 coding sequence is TGTGCCAGCAGTGCGAGCGTATCGGGACTGAGAGGGACCAAAAACATTCAGTACTTC.

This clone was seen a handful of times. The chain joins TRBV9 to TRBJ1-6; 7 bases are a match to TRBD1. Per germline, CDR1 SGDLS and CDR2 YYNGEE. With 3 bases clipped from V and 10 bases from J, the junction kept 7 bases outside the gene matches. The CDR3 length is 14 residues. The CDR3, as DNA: TGTGCCAGCAGCGAGGGGGACAGAACCTCACCCCTCCACTTT. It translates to CASSEGDRTSPLHF.

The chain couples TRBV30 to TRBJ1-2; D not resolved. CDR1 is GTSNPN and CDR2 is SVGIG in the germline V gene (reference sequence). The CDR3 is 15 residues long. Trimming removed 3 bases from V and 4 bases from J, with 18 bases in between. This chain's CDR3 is CAWRIGTVRVYGYTF. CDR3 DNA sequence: TGTGCCTGGAGAATAGGAACGGTGCGGGTCTATGGCTACACCTTC.

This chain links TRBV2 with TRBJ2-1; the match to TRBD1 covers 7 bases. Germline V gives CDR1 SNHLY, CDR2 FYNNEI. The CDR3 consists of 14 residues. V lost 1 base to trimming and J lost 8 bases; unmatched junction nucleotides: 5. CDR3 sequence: CASSEETGMDEQFF. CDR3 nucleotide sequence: TGTGCCAGCAGTGAAGAGACAGGGATGGATGAGCAGTTCTTC.

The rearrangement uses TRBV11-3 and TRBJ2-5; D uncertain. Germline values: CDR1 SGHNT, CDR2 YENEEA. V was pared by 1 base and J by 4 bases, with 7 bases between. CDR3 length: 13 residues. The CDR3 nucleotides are TGTGCCAGCAGCTTAGCCCCCCGAGAGACCCAGTACTTC. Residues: CASSLAPRETQYF.

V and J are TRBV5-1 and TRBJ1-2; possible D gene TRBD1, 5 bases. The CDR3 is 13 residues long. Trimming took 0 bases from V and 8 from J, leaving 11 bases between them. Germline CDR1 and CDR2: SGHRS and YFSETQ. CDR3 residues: CASSLDGGFGYTF. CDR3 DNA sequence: TGCGCCAGCAGCTTGGATGGGGGGTTCGGCTACACCTTC.

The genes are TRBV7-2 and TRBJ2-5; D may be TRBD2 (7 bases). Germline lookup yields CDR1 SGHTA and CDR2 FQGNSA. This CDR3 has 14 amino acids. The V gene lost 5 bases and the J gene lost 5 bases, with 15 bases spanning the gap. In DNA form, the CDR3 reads TGTGCCAGCAGCCTGGGGGGGCCCGGGGAGACCCAGTACTTC. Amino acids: CASSLGGPGETQYF.

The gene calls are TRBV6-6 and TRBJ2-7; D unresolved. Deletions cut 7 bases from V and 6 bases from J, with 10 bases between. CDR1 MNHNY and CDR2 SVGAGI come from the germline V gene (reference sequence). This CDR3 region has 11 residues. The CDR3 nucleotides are TGTGCCAGCAAGTTACTATCCGAGCAGTACTTC. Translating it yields CASKLLSEQYF.

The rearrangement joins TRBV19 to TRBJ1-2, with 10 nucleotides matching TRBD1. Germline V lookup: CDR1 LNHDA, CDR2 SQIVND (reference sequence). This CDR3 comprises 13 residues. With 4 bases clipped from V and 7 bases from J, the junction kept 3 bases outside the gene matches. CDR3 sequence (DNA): TGTGCCAGTAGTACCGGGACAGGGGTTGGCTACACCTTC. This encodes CASSTGTGVGYTF.

The CDR3 coding sequence is TGTGCCAGCAGCCGACCCAGGGCGGAGCAGTACTTC. Its translation: CASSRPRAEQYF. The rearrangement uses TRBV7-8 and TRBJ2-7; weak D call: TRBD1 (5 bases). Germline-derived CDR1 and CDR2 are SGHVS and FQNEAQ. There are 12 residues in the CDR3. Trimming cost V 5 bases and J 7 bases, with 12 bases left between them.

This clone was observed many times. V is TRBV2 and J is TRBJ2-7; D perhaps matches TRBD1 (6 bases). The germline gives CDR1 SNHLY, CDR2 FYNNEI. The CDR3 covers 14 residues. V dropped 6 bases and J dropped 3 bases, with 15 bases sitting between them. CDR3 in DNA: TGTGCCAGCAGGGAGTATGGACAGAGCTACGAGCAGTACTTC. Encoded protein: CASREYGQSYEQYF.

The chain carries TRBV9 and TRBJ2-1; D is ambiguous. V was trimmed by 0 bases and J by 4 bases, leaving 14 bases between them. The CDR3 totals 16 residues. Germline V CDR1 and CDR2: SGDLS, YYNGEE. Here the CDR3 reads CASSVGGPFLYNEQFF. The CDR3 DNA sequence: TGTGCCAGCAGCGTAGGTGGCCCTTTCCTGTACAATGAGCAGTTCTTC.

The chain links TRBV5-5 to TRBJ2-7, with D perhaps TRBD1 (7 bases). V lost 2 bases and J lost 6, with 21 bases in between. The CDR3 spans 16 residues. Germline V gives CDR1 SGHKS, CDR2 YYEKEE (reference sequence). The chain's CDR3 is CASSFRTGVMEGEQYF. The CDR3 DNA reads TGTGCCAGCAGCTTCCGGACAGGTGTGATGGAGGGCGAGCAGTACTTC.

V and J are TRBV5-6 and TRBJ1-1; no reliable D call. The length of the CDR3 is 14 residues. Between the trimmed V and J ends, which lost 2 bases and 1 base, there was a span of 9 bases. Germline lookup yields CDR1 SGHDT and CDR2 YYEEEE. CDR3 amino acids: CASSFDPRNTEAFF. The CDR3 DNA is TGTGCCAGCAGCTTTGATCCGAGGAACACTGAAGCTTTCTTT.

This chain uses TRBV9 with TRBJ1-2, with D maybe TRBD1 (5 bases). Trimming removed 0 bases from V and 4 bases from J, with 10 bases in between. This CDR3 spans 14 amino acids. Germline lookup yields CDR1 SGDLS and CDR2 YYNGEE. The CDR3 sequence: CASSVDGGIYGYTF. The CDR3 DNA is TGTGCCAGCAGCGTAGATGGGGGGATCTATGGCTACACCTTC.

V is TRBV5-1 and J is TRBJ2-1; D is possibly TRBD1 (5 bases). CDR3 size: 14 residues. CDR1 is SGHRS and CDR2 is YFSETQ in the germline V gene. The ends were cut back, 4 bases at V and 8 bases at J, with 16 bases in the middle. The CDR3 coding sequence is TGCGCCAGCAGCCTCCGGCAGGGTTGGGATGAGCAGTTCTTC. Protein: CASSLRQGWDEQFF. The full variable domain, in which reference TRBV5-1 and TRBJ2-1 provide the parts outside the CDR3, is KAGVTQTPRYLIKTRGQQVTLSCSPISGHRSVSWYQQTPGQGLQFLFEYFSETQRNKGNFPGRFSGRQFSNSRSEMNVSTLELGDSALYLCASSLRQGWDEQFFGPGTRLTVL.

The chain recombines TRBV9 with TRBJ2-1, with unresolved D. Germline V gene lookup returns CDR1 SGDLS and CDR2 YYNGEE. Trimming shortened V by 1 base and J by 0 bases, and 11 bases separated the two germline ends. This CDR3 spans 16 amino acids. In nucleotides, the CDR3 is TGTGCCAGCAGCGTACTAGGTTCTGGCTCCTACAATGAGCAGTTCTTC. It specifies CASSVLGSGSYNEQFF.

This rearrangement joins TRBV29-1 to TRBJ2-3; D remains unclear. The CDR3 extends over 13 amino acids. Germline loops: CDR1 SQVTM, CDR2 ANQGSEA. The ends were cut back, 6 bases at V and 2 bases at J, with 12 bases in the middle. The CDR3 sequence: CSVVQLNTDTQYF. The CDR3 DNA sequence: TGCAGCGTCGTACAGTTGAACACAGATACGCAGTATTTT.

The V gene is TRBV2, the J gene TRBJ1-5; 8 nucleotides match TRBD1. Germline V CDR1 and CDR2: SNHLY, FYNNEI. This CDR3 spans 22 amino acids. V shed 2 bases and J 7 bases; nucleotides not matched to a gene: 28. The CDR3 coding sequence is TGTGCCAGCAGTGAAAGGTCGGTTACCCAGGGGGCATGGGATCAAGTCGTCCAGCCCCAGCATTTT. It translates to CASSERSVTQGAWDQVVQPQHF.

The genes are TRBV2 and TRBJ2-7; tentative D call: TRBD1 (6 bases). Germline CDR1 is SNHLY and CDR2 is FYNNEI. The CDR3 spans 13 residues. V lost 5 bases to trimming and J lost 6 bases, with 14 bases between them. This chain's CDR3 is CASSLEGVGEQYF. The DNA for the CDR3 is TGTGCCAGCAGTCTTGAGGGGGTGGGCGAGCAGTACTTC.